The 5 T cell receptor beta chains below come from one sample, sequenced in a study of T cell repertoires and HLA-DP antigens. Some clones are missing from TCRdb's copy, which holds only in-frame ones; the method was immunoSEQ multiplex PCR. The sample has over 100,000 clones, 80% to 95% seen once. These receptors' antigens are unknown. Sequenced material: CD4+ T cells from PBMCs. The receptor source for this set is a woman between 18 and 30 years old in good health and CMV-seronegative.

This clone has only one observation. The chain is built from TRBV5-1 and TRBJ2-2; TRBD1 matches at 9 bases. Germline CDR1 SGHRS, CDR2 YFSETQ. With 4 bases clipped from V and 5 bases from J, the junction kept 9 bases outside the gene matches. This CDR3 contains 16 residues. DNA of the CDR3: TGCGCCAGCAGCCGGACTATTGGACAGGGGACCGGGGAGCTGTTTTTT. It codes for CASSRTIGQGTGELFF.

The rearrangement joins TRBV5-1 to TRBJ2-3; no clear D. Germline loops: CDR1 SGHRS, CDR2 YFSETQ. Trimming shortened V by 1 base and J by 4 bases, and 4 bases separated the two germline ends. The CDR3 covers 12 residues. The CDR3 sequence: CASSLLADTQYF. Here the CDR3 DNA reads TGCGCCAGCAGCTTGCTGGCAGATACGCAGTATTTT. Together with reference TRBV5-1 and TRBJ2-3, the CDR3 gives the full variable domain: KAGVTQTPRYLIKTRGQQVTLSCSPISGHRSVSWYQQTPGQGLQFLFEYFSETQRNKGNFPGRFSGRQFSNSRSEMNVSTLELGDSALYLCASSLLADTQYFGPGTRLTVL.

J is TRBJ1-6 and V is TRBV4-2, with TRBD1 matching 7 bases. The ends lost 0 bases at V and 8 bases at J; junction bases unmatched: 4. CDR1 LGHNA and CDR2 YNFKEQ come from the germline V gene. The CDR3 spans 15 residues. This CDR3 is CASSQELTGYSPLHF. The CDR3, as DNA: TGTGCCAGCAGCCAAGAGTTGACAGGGTATTCACCCCTCCACTTT.

The V and J genes are TRBV12-2 and TRBJ2-7. TRBV12-2 is reported as a pseudogene. There are 17 residues in the CDR3. CDR3 DNA: TGTGCAAGTCGCTCACCGTACCTCCGGGACGGCTCCTACGAGCAGTACGTC. Translated: CASRSPYLRDGSYEQYV.

The chain recombines TRBV12-5 with TRBJ2-1; 7 bases match TRBD2. Germline lookup yields CDR1 LGHNT and CDR2 FRNRAP. With 2 bases clipped from V and 0 bases from J, the junction kept 7 bases outside the gene matches. The CDR3 spans 17 residues. Here the CDR3 DNA reads TGTGCTAGTGGTTTGCGGGACGAGCGGGACTCCTACAATGAGCAGTTCTTC. Protein sequence: CASGLRDERDSYNEQFF.